This TCR beta chain was captured by sequencing in a study of T cell repertoires in cytomegalovirus infection. Study-level information: Public TCR beta signatures indicated both CMV infection and matching HLA type. Broader study findings: There were carriers of CMV plus the relevant HLA, and cumulative public TCR beta family frequency identified them. HLA-C-restricted CMV-specific TCR beta clonotypes prevailed in the ex vivo response.

A single record per CDR3 protein comes from TCRdb applying MiXCR to the reads. This table holds around 550,000 distinct CDR3 sequences, more than 25% found once. J was trimmed by 2 bases and V by 10 bases; bases with no gene match: 10. This CDR3 is 14 amino acids long. CDR1 SGHTA and CDR2 FQGNSA come from the germline V gene. This clonotype came up a few times. As yet, its antigen is unknown. The clonotype originates from a human donor in good health (CMV status not recorded). Some clones in this sample may be carry-over from other donors' samples. The rearrangement links TRBV7-2 to TRBJ1-2, with TRBD1 matching 7 bases. Input material: PBMCs. The CDR3 is CAIRQGIVNYGYTF. CDR3 bases: TGTGCCATCCGACAGGGTATCGTCAACTATGGCTACACCTTC.